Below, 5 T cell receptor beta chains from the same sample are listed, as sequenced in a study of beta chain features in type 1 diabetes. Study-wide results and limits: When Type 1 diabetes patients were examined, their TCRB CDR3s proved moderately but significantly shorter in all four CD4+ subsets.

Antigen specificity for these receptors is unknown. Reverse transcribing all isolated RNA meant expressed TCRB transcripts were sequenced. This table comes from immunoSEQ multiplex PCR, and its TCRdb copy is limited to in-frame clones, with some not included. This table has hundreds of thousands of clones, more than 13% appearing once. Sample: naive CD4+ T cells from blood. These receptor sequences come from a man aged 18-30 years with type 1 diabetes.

Here the CDR3 reads CASSPDRGRVQETQYF. Here the CDR3 DNA reads TGTGCCAGCAGTCCAGACAGGGGCCGTGTCCAAGAGACCCAGTACTTC. The V and J genes are TRBV27 and TRBJ2-5; 8 nucleotides agree with TRBD1. The junction had 9 bases not matched to a gene; V was cut back by 5 bases and J by 1 base. The CDR3 contains 16 residues. Germline CDR1 is MNHEY and CDR2 is SMNVEV (reference sequence).

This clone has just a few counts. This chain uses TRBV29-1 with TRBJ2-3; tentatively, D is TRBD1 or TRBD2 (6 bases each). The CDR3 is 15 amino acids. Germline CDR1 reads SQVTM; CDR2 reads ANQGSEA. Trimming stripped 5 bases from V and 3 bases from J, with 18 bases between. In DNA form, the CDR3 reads TGCAGCGTTATTGGGACCAAGGGGGGAACAGATACGCAGTATTTT. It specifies CSVIGTKGGTDTQYF.

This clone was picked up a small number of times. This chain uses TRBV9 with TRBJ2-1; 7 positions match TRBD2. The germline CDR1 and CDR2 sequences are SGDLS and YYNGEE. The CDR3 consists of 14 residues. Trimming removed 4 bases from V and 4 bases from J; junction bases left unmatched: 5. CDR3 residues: CASSLGTIYNEQFF. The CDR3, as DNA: TGTGCCAGCAGCCTCGGGACTATTTACAATGAGCAGTTCTTC.

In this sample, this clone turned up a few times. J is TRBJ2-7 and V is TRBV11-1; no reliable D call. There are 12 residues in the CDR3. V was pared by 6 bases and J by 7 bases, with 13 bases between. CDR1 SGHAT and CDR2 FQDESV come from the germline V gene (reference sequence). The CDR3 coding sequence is TGTGCCAGCAGTCCCTCTCAGGTTGAGCAGTACTTC. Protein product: CASSPSQVEQYF.

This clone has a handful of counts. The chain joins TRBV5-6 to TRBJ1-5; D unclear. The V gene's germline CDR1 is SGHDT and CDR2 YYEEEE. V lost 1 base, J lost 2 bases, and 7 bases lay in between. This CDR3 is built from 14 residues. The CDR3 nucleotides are TGTGCCAGCAGCTTGCATGGAGGCAATCAGCCCCAGCATTTT. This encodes CASSLHGGNQPQHF.